The rows below give T cell receptor beta chains drawn from one sample of a study of vaccination and CD4 T cells after COVID-19. The antigens these receptors bind are not known. From the PCR reads, TCRdb called clonotypes with MiXCR, one entry per CDR3 protein. The table lists over 10,000 distinct CDR3 sequences, 79% of them singletons. Sequencing was done on a sample of CD4+ T cells from blood, cultured in vitro. Receptors originate from a human donor who had recovered from COVID-19. The CDR3 runs from the conserved cysteine through the conserved F or W. Each record gives: V gene, clone size, J gene, D gene, CDR3 protein, CDR3 DNA. The D gene is left open where the match is weak. Only part of the rows carry a size: once, few, many, or a class if the clone is expanded.

TRBV20-1	.	TRBJ1-2	.	CSTLPRGGSARRDYTF	TGCAGTACTCTCCCGCGGGGGGGCAGCGCGCGGAGGGACTACACCTTC
TRBV28	.	TRBJ2-7	TRBD2	CASSLPGTKKYEQYF	TGTGCCAGCAGTCTCCCCGGGACTAAGAAATACGAGCAGTACTTC
TRBV27	few	TRBJ2-3	.	CASSPLGTDTQYF	TGTGCCAGCAGTCCCCTAGGCACAGATACGCAGTATTTT
TRBV28	.	TRBJ1-5	.	CASSLKGSYNQPQHF	TGTGCCAGCAGTTTAAAAGGCAGTTACAATCAGCCCCAGCATTTT
TRBV29-1	.	TRBJ2-5	.	CSTGPQETQYF	TGCAGTACAGGGCCACAAGAGACCCAGTACTTC
TRBV5-6	.	TRBJ2-7	.	CASSPPAGPSYGQYF	TGTGCCAGCAGCCCGCCGGCAGGGCCTTCATATGGGCAGTACTTC
TRBV7-2	once	TRBJ2-5	.	CASSPTVVVETQYF	TGTGCCAGCAGCCCCACCGTCGTTGTCGAGACCCAGTACTTC
TRBV28	.	TRBJ2-7	.	CASSLGITYEQYF	TGTGCCAGCAGTTTAGGAATAACCTACGAGCAGTACTTC
TRBV5-1	.	TRBJ1-5	.	CASSWDGGVNQPQHF	TGCGCCAGCAGCTGGGATGGGGGTGTTAATCAGCCCCAGCATTTT
TRBV12-3/TRBV12-4	.	TRBJ2-3	.	CASSSNTQTRDTQYF	TGTGCCAGCAGTTCCAACACCCAAACTAGGGATACGCAGTATTTT
TRBV27	.	TRBJ1-2	.	CASSLPTGRGYTF	TGTGCCAGCAGTTTACCCACAGGGAGGGGCTACACCTTC
TRBV10-1	.	TRBJ2-7	TRBD2	CASSALRGTSGRNPYEQYF	TGCGCCAGCAGTGCGCTCCGGGGAACTAGCGGGAGGAACCCCTACGAGCAGTACTTC
TRBV5-1	.	TRBJ1-1	.	CASSLVRGANTEAFF	TGCGCCAGCAGCTTGGTAAGGGGGGCGAACACTGAAGCTTTCTTT
TRBV2	.	TRBJ2-5	.	CASSVEGTIGTQYF	TGTGCCAGCAGTGTAGAGGGTACTATTGGGACCCAGTACTTC
TRBV28	.	TRBJ2-3	TRBD1	CASSLRGLGTDTQYF	TGTGCCAGCAGCCTCAGGGGGCTAGGCACAGATACGCAGTATTTT
TRBV7-2	.	TRBJ2-7	TRBD2	CASRPTSDSYEQYF	TGTGCCAGCAGACCCACTAGCGATTCCTACGAGCAGTACTTC
TRBV11-2	.	TRBJ2-7	.	CASSPLRDRGSYEQYF	TGTGCCAGCAGCCCCCTCCGGGACCGAGGCTCCTACGAGCAGTACTTC
TRBV20-1	.	TRBJ1-5	.	CSARARGTRGAYSNQPQHF	TGCAGTGCTAGAGCCCGCGGGACAAGGGGGGCCTATAGCAATCAGCCCCAGCATTTT
TRBV2	once	TRBJ2-5	.	CASSVVRAQQETQYF	TGTGCCAGCAGTGTGGTGAGGGCCCAACAAGAGACCCAGTACTTC
TRBV2	.	TRBJ1-2	.	CASTGDGGYGYTF	TGTGCCAGCACCGGGGACGGGGGCTATGGCTACACCTTC
TRBV27	.	TRBJ1-2	.	CASRLDFYGYTF	TGTGCCAGCAGACTGGATTTTTATGGCTACACCTTC
TRBV12-3/TRBV12-4	.	TRBJ2-2	.	CASSPEPANTGELFF	TGTGCCAGCAGTCCAGAACCCGCGAACACCGGGGAGCTGTTTTTT
TRBV15	.	TRBJ1-1	.	CATSREVTGTEAFF	TGTGCCACCAGCAGAGAGGTGACTGGCACTGAAGCTTTCTTT
TRBV6-2/TRBV6-3	.	TRBJ1-1	.	CASGRVTEAFF	TGTGCCAGCGGGAGGGTCACTGAAGCTTTCTTT
TRBV20-1	.	TRBJ2-7	.	CSAGSRGASYEQYF	TGCAGTGCTGGGTCCCGGGGCGCCTCCTACGAGCAGTACTTC